This TCR beta chain was retrieved from a study of human T cells and chemical hapten exposure. Study-wide results and caveats: Among expanded TCRs, significantly more large CDR3 similarity clusters formed than among controls. After DPC sensitization, TCRs above 1 in 1000 frequency showed no change.

The germline V gene encodes CDR1 MNHNS and CDR2 SASEGT. The length of the CDR3 is 15 residues. Losses at the gene ends were 7 bases for V and 4 bases for J; bases not matched to a gene: 9. TCRdb redid the calling of the RACE reads with MiXCR, one entry per CDR3 protein. The sample includes 330,000 or so distinct CDR3 sequences, about 6.3% of them seen just once. Details on this clonotype: The antigen remains unidentified.

Noted time point: patch test 2, 6 weeks after DPC sensitization. Treatment indicated: therapeutic diphenylcyclopropenone sensitization with weekly scalp DPC. Suited to DPC and affected by alopecia, the donors ranged from 18 to 70 years old. The chain is built from TRBV6-1 and TRBJ2-1, with 8 bases lining up with TRBD2. Sequences were derived from whole blood, sampled in connection with sensitization to the hapten diphenylcyclopropenone (DPC). This clonotype was sampled from a woman aged 18-30 years with alopecia areata. Some clones in this sample may be carry-over from other donors' samples. CDR3 region: CASIPAGGAYNEQFF. DNA for the CDR3: TGTGCCAGCATTCCAGCCGGGGGGGCGTACAATGAGCAGTTCTTC.